Within the sample, the clone carrying this TCR beta chain is medium-sized. What it binds is unknown. Gene names and germline match the mouse. The read comes to an end 1 residue before the CDR3 does, leaving the germline J gene to fill in the end. This sample was included in a study of tissue T cells after allogeneic stem cell transplantation. Notes on the study in general: Only a limited share of tissue TCRs appeared in blood or spleen. Anatomically similar tissues had similar TCR repertoires within each patient.

TCRbeta CDR3 was sequenced at survey depth with template counts. Sequenced by immunoSEQ multiplex PCR; TCRdb stores in-frame clones only, minus some. The sample lists 4,500 to 5,500 clones; approximately 31% were seen once. The length of the CDR3 is 15 residues. Between the trimmed V and J ends, which lost 1 base and 2 bases, there was a span of 10 bases. The germline CDR1 and CDR2 sequences are KGHPV and FQNQEV (reference sequence). Time point given: mouse harvest day 14 after allogeneic transplant. Mouse grafts combined 10^7 T-cell-depleted bone marrow cells with 10^6 splenic CD5+ T cells. Mice had MHC-mismatched B6 into BALB/c GVHD, sampled day 7 or 14.

The source of this sequence is a female BALB/c mouse given C57BL/6 T cells with graft-versus-host disease after an allogeneic hematopoietic cell transplant. The source material was skin. The J gene is TRBJ2-4, the V gene TRBV26; D ambiguous. CDR3 DNA (partial): TGTGCCAGCAGTCTGTTCCTGGCAGATCAAAACACCTTGTAC. This encodes CASSLFLADQNTLY. The whole CDR3 reads CASSLFLADQNTLYF.